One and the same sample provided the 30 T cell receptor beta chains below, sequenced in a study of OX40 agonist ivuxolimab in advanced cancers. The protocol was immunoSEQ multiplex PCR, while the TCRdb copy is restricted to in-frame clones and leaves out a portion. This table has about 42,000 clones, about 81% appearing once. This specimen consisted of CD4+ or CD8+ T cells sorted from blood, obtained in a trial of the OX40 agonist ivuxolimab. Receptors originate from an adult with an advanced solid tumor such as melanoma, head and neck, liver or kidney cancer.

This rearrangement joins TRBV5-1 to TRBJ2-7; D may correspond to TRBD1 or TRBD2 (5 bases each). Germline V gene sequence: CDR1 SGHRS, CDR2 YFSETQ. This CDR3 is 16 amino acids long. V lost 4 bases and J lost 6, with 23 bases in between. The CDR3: CASSTGRSGSPVEQYF. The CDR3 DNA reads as TGCGCCAGCAGCACGGGACGGTCGGGGTCTCCCGTCGAGCAGTACTTC.

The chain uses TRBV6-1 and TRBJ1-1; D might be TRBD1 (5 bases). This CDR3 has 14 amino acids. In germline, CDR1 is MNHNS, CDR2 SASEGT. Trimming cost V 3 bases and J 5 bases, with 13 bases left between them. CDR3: CASSESRARTEAFF. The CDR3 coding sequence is TGTGCCAGCAGTGAGAGCAGGGCGAGGACTGAAGCTTTCTTT.

The CDR3 reads CASSITAGTYTGELFF. The DNA of the CDR3 is TGTGCCAGCTCAATAACTGCCGGGACGTACACCGGGGAGCTGTTTTTT. The gene calls are TRBV18 and TRBJ2-2; D is perhaps TRBD1 or TRBD2 (5 bases each). V lost 5 bases and J lost 3, with 16 bases in between. The CDR3 spans 16 residues. CDR1 and CDR2 from the germline V gene are KGHSH and LQKENI.

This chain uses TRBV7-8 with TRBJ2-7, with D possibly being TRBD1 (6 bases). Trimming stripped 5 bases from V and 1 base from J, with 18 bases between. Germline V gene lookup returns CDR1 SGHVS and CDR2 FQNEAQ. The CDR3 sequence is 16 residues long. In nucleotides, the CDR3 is TGTGCCAGCAGCAAGTCCCCCGGGACATTGTCCTACGAGCAGTACTTC. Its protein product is CASSKSPGTLSYEQYF.

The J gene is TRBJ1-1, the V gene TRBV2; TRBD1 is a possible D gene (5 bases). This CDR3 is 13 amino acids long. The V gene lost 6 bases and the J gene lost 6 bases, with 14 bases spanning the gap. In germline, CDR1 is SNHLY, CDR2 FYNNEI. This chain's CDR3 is CASRASGRAEAFF. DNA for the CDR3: TGTGCCAGCAGAGCCTCAGGGCGCGCTGAAGCTTTCTTT.

The CDR3 spells CASSDGSQGATQPQHF. In nucleotides, the CDR3 is TGTGCCAGTAGTGACGGGAGCCAGGGGGCAACACAGCCCCAGCATTTT. The chain links TRBV19 to TRBJ1-5, with 8 bases fitting TRBD1. The germline V gene encodes CDR1 LNHDA and CDR2 SQIVND (reference sequence). CDR3 length: 16 amino acids. V lost 5 bases and J lost 7; bases outside the gene matches: 13.

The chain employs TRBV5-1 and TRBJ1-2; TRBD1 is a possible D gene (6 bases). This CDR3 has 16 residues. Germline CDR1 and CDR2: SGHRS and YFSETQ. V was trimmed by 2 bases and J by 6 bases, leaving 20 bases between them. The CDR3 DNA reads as TGCGCCAGCAGCTTAAGGTCCGACAGGAAAGAAAATGGCTACACCTTC. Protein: CASSLRSDRKENGYTF.

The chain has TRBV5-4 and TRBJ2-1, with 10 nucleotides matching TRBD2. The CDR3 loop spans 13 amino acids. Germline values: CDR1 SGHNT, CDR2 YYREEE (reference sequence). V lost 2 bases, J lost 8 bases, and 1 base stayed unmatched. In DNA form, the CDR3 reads TGTGCCAGCAGCTTCGGGACTAGCGATGAGCAGTTCTTC. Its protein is CASSFGTSDEQFF.

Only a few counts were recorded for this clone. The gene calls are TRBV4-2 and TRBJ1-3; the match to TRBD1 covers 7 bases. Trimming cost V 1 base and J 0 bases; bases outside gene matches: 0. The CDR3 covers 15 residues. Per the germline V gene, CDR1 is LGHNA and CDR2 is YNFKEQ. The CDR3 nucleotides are TGTGCCAGCAGCCAAGGGGACAGCTCTGGAAACACCATATATTTT. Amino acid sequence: CASSQGDSSGNTIYF.

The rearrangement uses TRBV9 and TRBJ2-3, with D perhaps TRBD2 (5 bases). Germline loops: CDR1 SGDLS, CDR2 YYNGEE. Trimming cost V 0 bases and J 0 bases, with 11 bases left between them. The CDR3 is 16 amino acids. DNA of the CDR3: TGTGCCAGCAGCGTAGGGCCTAGCCCTAGCACAGATACGCAGTATTTT. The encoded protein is CASSVGPSPSTDTQYF.

CDR3 DNA: TGTGCCAGCAGCTGGAGCCAGGGCGGGGAGACCCAGTACTTC. Protein product: CASSWSQGGETQYF. This rearrangement joins TRBV5-4 to TRBJ2-5, with D tentatively TRBD1 or TRBD2 (5 bases each). V gave up 3 bases and J gave up 5 bases, with 14 bases separating them. CDR3 length equals 14 residues. Germline V CDR1 and CDR2: SGHNT, YYREEE (reference sequence).

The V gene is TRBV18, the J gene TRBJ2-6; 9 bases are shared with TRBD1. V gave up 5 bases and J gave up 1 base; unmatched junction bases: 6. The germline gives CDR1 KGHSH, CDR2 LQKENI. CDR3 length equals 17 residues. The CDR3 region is CASSFQQGASGANVLTF. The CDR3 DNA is TGTGCCAGCTCATTTCAACAGGGGGCTTCTGGGGCCAACGTCCTGACTTTC.

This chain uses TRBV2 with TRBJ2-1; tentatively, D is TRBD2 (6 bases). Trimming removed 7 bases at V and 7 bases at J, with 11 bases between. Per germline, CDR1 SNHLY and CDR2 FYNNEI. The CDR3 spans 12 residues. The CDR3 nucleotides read TGTGCCAGCAAGGAGGGCCCAAATGAGCAGTTCTTC. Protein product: CASKEGPNEQFF.

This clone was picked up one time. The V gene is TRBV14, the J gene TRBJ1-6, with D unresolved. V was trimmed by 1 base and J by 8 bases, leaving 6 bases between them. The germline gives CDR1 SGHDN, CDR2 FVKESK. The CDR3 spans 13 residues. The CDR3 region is CASSQVPYSPLHF. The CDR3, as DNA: TGTGCCAGCAGCCAAGTGCCGTATTCACCCCTCCACTTT.

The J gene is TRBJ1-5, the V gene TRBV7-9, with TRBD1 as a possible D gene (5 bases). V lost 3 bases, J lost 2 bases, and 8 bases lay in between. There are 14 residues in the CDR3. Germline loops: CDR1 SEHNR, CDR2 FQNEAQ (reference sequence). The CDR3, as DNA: TGTGCCAGCAGCTTCACGGGGGGCAATCAGCCCCAGCATTTT. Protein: CASSFTGGNQPQHF.

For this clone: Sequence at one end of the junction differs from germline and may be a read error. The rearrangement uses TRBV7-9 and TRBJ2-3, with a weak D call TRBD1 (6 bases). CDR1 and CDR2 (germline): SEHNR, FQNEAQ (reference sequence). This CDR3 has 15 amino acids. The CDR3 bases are TGTGCCAGCAGTTTACAGGGACCCCCCACAGATGCGCAGTATTTT. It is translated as CASSLQGPPTDAQYF.

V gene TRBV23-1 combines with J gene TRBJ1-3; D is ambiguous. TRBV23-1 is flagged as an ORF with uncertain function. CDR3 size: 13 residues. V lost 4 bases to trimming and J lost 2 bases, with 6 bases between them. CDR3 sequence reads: CASSPGAGNTIYF. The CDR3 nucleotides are TGCGCCAGCAGTCCAGGTGCTGGAAACACCATATATTTT.

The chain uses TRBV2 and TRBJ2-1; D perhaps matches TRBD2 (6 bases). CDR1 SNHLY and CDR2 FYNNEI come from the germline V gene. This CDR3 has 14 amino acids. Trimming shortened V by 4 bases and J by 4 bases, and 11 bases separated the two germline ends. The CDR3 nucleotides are TGTGCCAGCAGTGCCGGGACTTCTTACAATGAGCAGTTCTTC. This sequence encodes CASSAGTSYNEQFF.

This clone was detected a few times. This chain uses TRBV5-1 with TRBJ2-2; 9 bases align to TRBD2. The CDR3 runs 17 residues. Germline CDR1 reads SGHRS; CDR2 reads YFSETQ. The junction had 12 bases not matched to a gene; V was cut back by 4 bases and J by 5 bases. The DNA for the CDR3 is TGCGCCAGCAGCCTCAAGCGGGAGGCCCTGGGGACCGGGGAGCTGTTTTTT. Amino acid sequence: CASSLKREALGTGELFF.

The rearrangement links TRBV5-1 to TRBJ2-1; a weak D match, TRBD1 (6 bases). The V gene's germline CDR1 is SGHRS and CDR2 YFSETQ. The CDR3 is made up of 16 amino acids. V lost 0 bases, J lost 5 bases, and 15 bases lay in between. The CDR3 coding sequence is TGCGCCAGCAGCTTGGCCCCCAGGGGCGAGAACAATGAGCAGTTCTTC. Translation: CASSLAPRGENNEQFF. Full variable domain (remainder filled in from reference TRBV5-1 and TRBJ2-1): KAGVTQTPRYLIKTRGQQVTLSCSPISGHRSVSWYQQTPGQGLQFLFEYFSETQRNKGNFPGRFSGRQFSNSRSEMNVSTLELGDSALYLCASSLAPRGENNEQFFGPGTRLTVL.

CDR3 sequence: CASSSRARDGDEQFF. The CDR3 coding sequence is TGTGCCAGCAGTTCCCGGGCGCGGGACGGCGATGAGCAGTTCTTC. The rearrangement links TRBV6-5 to TRBJ2-1, with D perhaps TRBD2 (6 bases). CDR1 and CDR2 from the germline V gene are MNHEY and SVGAGI. V lost 4 bases, J lost 8 bases, and 18 bases lay in between. This CDR3 spans 15 amino acids.

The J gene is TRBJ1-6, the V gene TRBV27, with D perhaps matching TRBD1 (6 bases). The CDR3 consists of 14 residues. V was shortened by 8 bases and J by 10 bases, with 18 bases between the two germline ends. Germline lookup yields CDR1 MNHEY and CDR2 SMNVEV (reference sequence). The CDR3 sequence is CASRSTGPGSPLHF. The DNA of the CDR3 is TGTGCCAGCCGATCCACAGGGCCGGGGTCACCCCTCCACTTT.

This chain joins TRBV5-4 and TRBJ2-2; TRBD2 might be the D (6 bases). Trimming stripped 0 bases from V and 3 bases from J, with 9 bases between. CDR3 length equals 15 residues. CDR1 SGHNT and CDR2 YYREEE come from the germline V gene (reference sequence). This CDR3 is CASSLGGIYTGELFF. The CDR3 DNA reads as TGTGCCAGCAGCTTGGGCGGGATCTACACCGGGGAGCTGTTTTTT.

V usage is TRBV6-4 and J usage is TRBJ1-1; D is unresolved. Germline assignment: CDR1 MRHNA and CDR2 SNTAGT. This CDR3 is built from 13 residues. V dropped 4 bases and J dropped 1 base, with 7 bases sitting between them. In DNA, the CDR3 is TGTGCCAGCAGTGTTCAGTCGAACACTGAAGCTTTCTTT. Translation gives CASSVQSNTEAFF.

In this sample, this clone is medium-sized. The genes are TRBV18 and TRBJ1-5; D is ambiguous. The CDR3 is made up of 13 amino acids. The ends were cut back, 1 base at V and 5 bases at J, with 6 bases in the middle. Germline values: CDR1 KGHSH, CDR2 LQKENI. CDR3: CASSPLEDQPQHF. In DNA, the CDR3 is TGTGCCAGCTCACCACTCGAGGATCAGCCCCAGCATTTT. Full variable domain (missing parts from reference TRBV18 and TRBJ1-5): NAGVMQNPRHLVRRRGQEARLRCSPMKGHSHVYWYRQLPEEGLKFMVYLQKENIIDESGMPKERFSAEFPKEGPSILRIQQVVRGDSAAYFCASSPLEDQPQHFGDGTRLSIL.

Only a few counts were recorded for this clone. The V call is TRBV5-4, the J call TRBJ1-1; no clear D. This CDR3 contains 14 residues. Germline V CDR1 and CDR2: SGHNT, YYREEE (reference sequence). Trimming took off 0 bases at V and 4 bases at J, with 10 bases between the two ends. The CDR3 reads CASSLVARSTEAFF. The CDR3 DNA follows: TGTGCCAGCAGCTTGGTTGCGAGGTCCACTGAAGCTTTCTTT. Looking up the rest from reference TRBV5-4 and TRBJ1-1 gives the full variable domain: ETGVTQSPTHLIKTRGQQVTLRCSSQSGHNTVSWYQQALGQGPQFIFQYYREEENGRGNFPPRFSGLQFPNYSSELNVNALELDDSALYLCASSLVARSTEAFFGQGTRLTVV.

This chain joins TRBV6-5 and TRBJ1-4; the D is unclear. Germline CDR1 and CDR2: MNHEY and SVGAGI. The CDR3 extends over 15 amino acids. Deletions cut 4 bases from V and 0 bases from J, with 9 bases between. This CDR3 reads CASSWGYPTNEKLFF. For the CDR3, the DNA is TGTGCCAGCAGTTGGGGTTACCCAACTAATGAAAAACTGTTTTTT.

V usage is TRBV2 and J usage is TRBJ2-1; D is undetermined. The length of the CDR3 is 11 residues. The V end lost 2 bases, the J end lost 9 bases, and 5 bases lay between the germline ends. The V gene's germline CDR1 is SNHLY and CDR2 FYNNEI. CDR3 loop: CASSELFEQFF. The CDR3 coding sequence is TGTGCCAGCAGTGAATTGTTTGAGCAGTTCTTC.

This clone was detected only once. The CDR3 DNA reads TGCGCCAGCAGCTTGGGGTGGGGGAGCAATCAGCCCCAGCATTTT. Its translation is CASSLGWGSNQPQHF. J is TRBJ1-5 and V is TRBV5-1; D is perhaps TRBD1 (5 bases). V was clipped by 0 bases and J by 1 base, with 8 bases between them. The germline CDR1 and CDR2 sequences are SGHRS and YFSETQ. The CDR3 length is 15 residues.

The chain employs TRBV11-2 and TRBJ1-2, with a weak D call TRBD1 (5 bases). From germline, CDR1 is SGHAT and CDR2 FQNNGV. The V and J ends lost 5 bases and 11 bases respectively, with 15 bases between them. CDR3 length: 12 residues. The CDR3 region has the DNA TGTGCCAGCAGCGCGGGACTTCTACCTTACACCTTC. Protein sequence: CASSAGLLPYTF.